A selection of T cell receptor beta chains follows, all from one sample in a study of glioma-infiltrating T cells after dendritic cell vaccination. Sequencing used immunoSEQ multiplex PCR; TCRdb keeps in-frame clones, though not all of them. The sample carries fewer than 90,000 clones, under 85% recorded once. This specimen was blood, taken after dendritic cell vaccination. These receptors were collected from a human donor with glioblastoma. The CDR3 runs from the conserved cysteine through the conserved F or W. A D gene is named only where the DNA matches it firmly. Not all rows give a size; the values are once, few, many and, for expanded clones, a class.

size,J,D,length,V,DNA,CDR3
NA,TRBJ2-7,NA,15,TRBV9,TGTGCCAGCAGCCCTCCCTTCGCTAGCTCCTACGAGCAGTACTTC,CASSPPFASSYEQYF
NA,TRBJ2-1,NA,13,TRBV19,TGTGCCAGTTATCAGGGGCCGGGCGGTGAGCAGTTCTTC,CASYQGPGGEQFF
NA,TRBJ2-3,NA,11,TRBV14,TGTGCCAGCAGCCCGGGGGATACGCAGTATTTT,CASSPGDTQYF
once,TRBJ1-1,NA,13,TRBV4-1,TGCGCCAGCAGTCCACAGCAGAACACTGAAGCTTTCTTT,CASSPQQNTEAFF
NA,TRBJ2-1,TRBD1,14,TRBV6-5,TGTGCCAGCAGTCTCTTCGGACAGGGTGAATCGCAGTTCTTC,CASSLFGQGESQFF
NA,TRBJ1-2,TRBD1,15,TRBV19,TGTGCCAGTAGTAGGGGACAGGGGGCTTCCTATGGCTACACCTTC,CASSRGQGASYGYTF
few,TRBJ1-1,TRBD1,16,TRBV7-2,TGTGCCAGCAGCCCCCGAAGTACCCCAGGGACAGGTAGAGCTTTCTTT,CASSPRSTPGTGRAFF
NA,TRBJ1-2,NA,13,TRBV10-3,TGTGCCATCAGTGACCCGGACTCTCATGGCTACACCTTC,CAISDPDSHGYTF
NA,TRBJ1-1,NA,16,TRBV27,TGTGCCAGCAGTTTGACGGGAAGGAAGGGGAACACTGAAGCTTTCTTT,CASSLTGRKGNTEAFF
NA,TRBJ1-5,TRBD1,17,TRBV2,TGTGCCAGCAGTGGGACAGGGGGCAGGAATAGCAATCAGCCCCAGCATTTT,CASSGTGGRNSNQPQHF
NA,TRBJ1-5,NA,15,TRBV7-9,TGTGCCAGCAGCGACTCAAGGAAGGGGAATCAGCCCCAGCATTTT,CASSDSRKGNQPQHF
NA,TRBJ1-1,NA,15,TRBV10-3,TGTGCCATCAGCCCAAGGGGGGGCGAAGGCACTGAAGCTTTCTTT,CAISPRGGEGTEAFF
NA,TRBJ1-1,TRBD1,20,TRBV9,TGTGCCAGCAGCGTAGTTGGGAGTGTGGGACAGGGTTGGTTGAACACTGAAGCTTTCTTT,CASSVVGSVGQGWLNTEAFF
NA,TRBJ2-7,NA,15,TRBV25-1,TGTGCCAGCAGTGAAGGCGGGGTACACTCCTACGAGCAGTACTTC,CASSEGGVHSYEQYF
NA,TRBJ1-2,NA,14,TRBV5-1,TGCGCCAGCAGCTTGGCGGGACAAAACGAGGGCTACACCTTC,CASSLAGQNEGYTF
NA,TRBJ1-1,NA,16,TRBV9,TGTGCCAGCAGCGTAGGTGTCGGGAAGGAAAACACTGAAGCTTTCTTT,CASSVGVGKENTEAFF
NA,TRBJ2-5,TRBD1,17,TRBV19,TGTGCCAGTAGCAAAGCCCGGCAGGGGGCTCTACAAGAGACCCAGTACTTC,CASSKARQGALQETQYF
NA,TRBJ2-1,TRBD2,12,TRBV2,TGTGCCAGTAGCGGGGATTACAATGAGCAGTTCTTC,CASSGDYNEQFF
NA,TRBJ1-2,TRBD1,15,TRBV5-1,TGCGCCAGCAGCACGGACCGGGACAGGGGGTACGGCTACACCTTC,CASSTDRDRGYGYTF
NA,TRBJ1-2,TRBD1,15,TRBV9,TGTGCCAGCAGCGTAGAGGGGACAGGGGCGGGTGGCTACACCTTC,CASSVEGTGAGGYTF
NA,TRBJ2-3,TRBD2,16,TRBV4-2,TGTGCCAGCAGCCAAGCCCAAGCGGGGGAGACAGATACGCAGTATTTT,CASSQAQAGETDTQYF
NA,TRBJ2-5,NA,15,TRBV6-1,TGTGCCAGCAGTGAGGGTCTCACAGCTCAAGAGACCCAGTACTTC,CASSEGLTAQETQYF
NA,TRBJ1-2,TRBD1,13,TRBV5-6,TGTGCCAGCAGCGCACAGGGGTCCTATGGCTACACCTTC,CASSAQGSYGYTF
NA,TRBJ1-5,NA,15,TRBV6-1,TGTGCCAGCATTAAGGGGCAGAATAGCAATCAGCCCCAGCATTTT,CASIKGQNSNQPQHF
NA,TRBJ1-1,TRBD1,13,TRBV5-1,TGCGCCAGCAGCTTTACAGGGGGCCCTGAAGCTTTCTTT,CASSFTGGPEAFF
NA,TRBJ1-1,NA,14,TRBV19,TGTGCCAGTAGGAGGTTGGGGAGGGACACTGAAGCTTTCTTT,CASRRLGRDTEAFF
NA,TRBJ2-2,TRBD2,18,TRBV5-6,TGTGCCAGCAGCTTGTCGACTAGCGGCCTCCCCCGGTCCGGGGAGCTGTTTTTT,CASSLSTSGLPRSGELFF
once,TRBJ1-2,NA,13,TRBV19,TGTGCCAGTAGTATGCAATCGGACACACCCTACACCTTC,CASSMQSDTPYTF
NA,TRBJ2-5,TRBD1,13,TRBV6-6,TGTGCCAGCAGCGCCGGGACAGGGGAGACCCAGTACTTC,CASSAGTGETQYF
NA,TRBJ1-4,NA,16,TRBV7-6,TGTGCCAGCAGCACAACCACAGAAGCAACTAATGAAAAACTGTTTTTT,CASSTTTEATNEKLFF
NA,TRBJ2-2,NA,16,TRBV10-3,TGTGCCATCGGGGGGGGCGGGGCTGCGAACACCGGGGAGCTGTTTTTT,CAIGGGGAANTGELFF
NA,TRBJ2-3,TRBD2,17,TRBV19,TGTGCCAGTAGTATAGACAGGTCCGGGGGGGTTGGAGGTACGCAGTATTTT,CASSIDRSGGVGGTQYF
NA,TRBJ1-2,TRBD1,14,TRBV19,TGTGCCAGTAGTGAAAGGACAGGGAACTATGGCTACACCTTC,CASSERTGNYGYTF
NA,TRBJ2-7,TRBD2,11,TRBV20-1,TGCAGTGCTACCAAGGGAGGGGAGCAGTACTTC,CSATKGGEQYF
NA,TRBJ1-3,NA,14,TRBV19,TGTGCCAGTAGTATCGCGGGGACTGGAAACACCATATATTTT,CASSIAGTGNTIYF
NA,TRBJ2-7,TRBD1,15,TRBV10-3,TGTGCCATCAGTGACCAGACGGGACAGACCTACGAGCAGTACTTC,CAISDQTGQTYEQYF
NA,TRBJ2-1,TRBD2,14,TRBV4-3,TGCGCCAGCAGCCAGGACACAAGCGGGGGTGAGCAGTTCTTC,CASSQDTSGGEQFF
NA,TRBJ2-1,NA,12,TRBV6-4,TGTGCCAGCAGTGACCCTAACAATGAGCAGTTCTTC,CASSDPNNEQFF
NA,TRBJ2-2,TRBD2,15,TRBV19,TGTGCCAGTAGTATACAGCAGGGAGGGACCGGGGAGCTGTTTTTT,CASSIQQGGTGELFF
NA,TRBJ2-2,NA,13,TRBV11-2,TGTGCCAGCAGCTTAGCAGGGGTCGGGGAGCTGTTTTTT,CASSLAGVGELFF